Presented here are 11 T cell receptor beta chains from one specimen sequenced in a study of cytomegalovirus exposure and HLA in healthy donors. The PCR had 60 Vbeta and 13 Jbeta primers. Sequenced by immunoSEQ multiplex PCR; TCRdb stores in-frame clones only, minus some. Here the sample spans approximately 72,000 clones, 60% to 75% being singletons. Sequenced sample: PBMCs. The receptors were sampled from a man aged 40-55 years in good health and CMV-seropositive.

The V and J genes are TRBV7-2 and TRBJ2-2; 9 positions agree with TRBD1. Germline V lookup: CDR1 SGHTA, CDR2 FQGNSA. The CDR3 loop spans 16 amino acids. The ends lost 1 base at V and 4 bases at J; junction bases unmatched: 4. The CDR3 loop reads CASSLGGQGSTGELFF. The DNA for the CDR3 is TGTGCCAGCAGCTTAGGTGGACAGGGGAGCACCGGGGAGCTGTTTTTT. The whole variable domain, filled in from reference TRBV7-2 and TRBJ2-2, reads GAGVSQSPSNKVTEKGKDVELRCDPISGHTALYWYRQSLGQGLEFLIYFQGNSAPDKSGLPSDRFSAERTGGSVSTLTIQRTQQEDSAVYLCASSLGGQGSTGELFFGEGSRLTVL.

This clone was seen only a few times. The J gene is TRBJ1-2, the V gene TRBV2, with D perhaps matching TRBD1 (5 bases). CDR3 length: 14 residues. The V gene lost 3 bases and the J gene lost 5 bases, with 13 bases spanning the gap. Per germline, CDR1 SNHLY and CDR2 FYNNEI. The CDR3 here is CASSDGGPIYGYTF. CDR3 bases: TGTGCCAGCAGTGACGGGGGACCGATTTATGGCTACACCTTC. The full variable domain, rest sourced from reference TRBV2 and TRBJ1-2, is EPEVTQTPSHQVTQMGQEVILRCVPISNHLYFYWYRQILGQKVEFLVSFYNNEISEKSEIFDDQFSVERPDGSNFTLKIRSTKLEDSAMYFCASSDGGPIYGYTFGSGTRLTVV.

The gene calls are TRBV7-6 and TRBJ2-1; tentative D call: TRBD2 (6 bases). V dropped 1 base and J dropped 2 bases, with 15 bases sitting between them. Germline values: CDR1 SGHVS, CDR2 FNYEAQ. This CDR3 contains 17 residues. CDR3 in amino acids: CASSLDSRLGAYNEQFF. For the CDR3, the DNA is TGTGCCAGCAGCTTAGATTCCCGACTAGGTGCCTACAATGAGCAGTTCTTC.

The V and J genes are TRBV7-9 and TRBJ2-5; D is perhaps TRBD2 (6 bases). There are 14 residues in the CDR3. Looked up from germline, CDR1 is SEHNR and CDR2 is FQNEAQ (reference sequence). V lost 0 bases and J lost 3, with 8 bases in between. The CDR3 region is CASSLAWGEETQYF. CDR3 DNA: TGTGCCAGCAGCTTAGCGTGGGGGGAAGAGACCCAGTACTTC.

Only one count was recorded for this clone. The chain recombines TRBV7-3 with TRBJ2-1; TRBD2 matches 8 bases. This CDR3 spans 15 amino acids. Germline V CDR1 and CDR2: SGHTA, FQGTGA. V shed 1 base, J shed 7 bases, and the junction held 6 bases outside the gene matches. This chain's CDR3 is CASSLSGGSGNEQFF. Written as DNA, the CDR3 is TGTGCCAGCAGCTTAAGCGGGGGGTCCGGGAATGAGCAGTTCTTC.

The V gene is TRBV15, the J gene TRBJ2-5, with TRBD2 matching 10 bases. CDR1 LNHNV and CDR2 YYDKDF come from the germline V gene (reference sequence). This CDR3 region has 16 residues. The junction had 11 bases not matched to a gene; V was cut back by 5 bases and J by 5 bases. The CDR3 coding sequence is TGTGCCACCAGCGGGGGACAGCGGGGGGGAGGTGAGACCCAGTACTTC. Its translation: CATSGGQRGGGETQYF.

This chain links TRBV6-5 with TRBJ1-5, with no clear D. The CDR3 consists of 13 residues. V lost 2 bases and J 3 bases, leaving 5 bases between the germline ends. Germline assignment: CDR1 MNHEY and CDR2 SVGAGI. The chain's CDR3 is CASSYENNQPQHF. The CDR3 DNA reads as TGTGCCAGCAGTTACGAGAACAATCAGCCCCAGCATTTT.

V is TRBV15 and J is TRBJ2-7, with TRBD1 as a possible D gene (6 bases). Germline V gene lookup returns CDR1 LNHNV and CDR2 YYDKDF (reference sequence). Trimming removed 4 bases at V and 3 bases at J, with 10 bases between. The CDR3 sequence is 13 residues long. The CDR3 coding sequence is TGTGCCACCAGCACGGGACATAGCTACGAGCAGTACTTC. This encodes CATSTGHSYEQYF.

This rearrangement joins TRBV9 to TRBJ2-3; D is perhaps TRBD1 (6 bases). The CDR3 runs to 15 residues. Trimming removed 0 bases from V and 2 bases from J, with 10 bases in between. Per germline, CDR1 SGDLS and CDR2 YYNGEE. The CDR3 DNA reads as TGTGCCAGCAGCGTAGGACAGGAGAACACAGATACGCAGTATTTT. It specifies CASSVGQENTDTQYF.

The genes are TRBV11-3 and TRBJ2-5, with 7 bases fitting TRBD1. Near its end, the DNA agrees better with TRBJ2-7, so the J call may be wrong. This CDR3 has 15 amino acids. Germline V gene lookup returns CDR1 SGHNT and CDR2 YENEEA. Written as DNA, the CDR3 is TGTGCCAGCAGCCACAGGGGCAAGGCGGCCTACGAGCAGTACTTC. Protein product: CASSHRGKAAYEQYF.

There are a few counts of this clone. The chain joins TRBV7-3 to TRBJ2-2, with 11 nucleotides matching TRBD1. The germline gives CDR1 SGHTA, CDR2 FQGTGA. This CDR3 has 14 amino acids. V lost 4 bases, J lost 6 bases, and 1 base stayed unmatched. The DNA for the CDR3 is TGTGCCAGCAGCTGGGACAGGGGGTCCGGGGAGCTGTTTTTT. This translates into CASSWDRGSGELFF.